Each of the 30 T cell receptor beta chains below was sequenced from the same sample in a study of blood T cell repertoires in COVID-19. Assay: immunoSEQ multiplex PCR; the TCRdb copy retains only in-frame clones and omits some. The sample includes 180,000 or so clones, 75% to 85% of them seen just once. The specimen sequenced was PBMCs or T cells enriched from blood (not recorded which). The receptors originated from a man aged 50 to 60 who had recovered from COVID-19.

This chain joins TRBV14 and TRBJ2-1; 8 bases fit TRBD2. CDR3 size: 16 residues. The germline V gene has CDR1 SGHDN and CDR2 FVKESK. Trimming took 3 bases from V and 5 from J; bases not matched to a gene: 9. The CDR3 loop is CASSQFFSGADNEQFF. The CDR3 nucleotides are TGTGCCAGCAGCCAGTTTTTTAGCGGGGCGGACAATGAGCAGTTCTTC.

This chain uses TRBV19 with TRBJ1-4, with D uncertain. The CDR3 runs 13 residues. Per the germline V gene, CDR1 is LNHDA and CDR2 is SQIVND (reference sequence). The V end was cut by 6 bases, the J end by 8 bases, with 13 bases between. The CDR3 loop reads CASSRNRGEKLFF. CDR3 nucleotide sequence: TGTGCCAGTAGCCGCAACAGAGGGGAAAAACTGTTTTTT.

The rearrangement joins TRBV11-2 to TRBJ1-4; 10 bases agree with TRBD1. V lost 5 bases to trimming and J lost 8 bases; unmatched junction nucleotides: 8. Germline CDR1 SGHAT, CDR2 FQNNGV. The CDR3 consists of 15 residues. The CDR3 coding sequence is TGTGCCAGCAGCGCAGACAGGGGGCGGGTGGAAAAACTGTTTTTT. Its translation: CASSADRGRVEKLFF.

This clone was recorded a few times. The chain employs TRBV7-2 and TRBJ1-6; D may be TRBD1 (5 bases). The germline gives CDR1 SGHTA, CDR2 FQGNSA. CDR3 size: 13 residues. V lost 1 base, J lost 10 bases, and 8 bases lay in between. The CDR3 DNA follows: TGTGCCAGCAGCTTAGAGGGGTACTCACCCCTCCACTTT. As protein: CASSLEGYSPLHF.

This clone was seen a single time. The chain has TRBV15 and TRBJ2-3, with a weak D call TRBD1 (5 bases). Germline V CDR1 and CDR2: LNHNV, YYDKDF (reference sequence). The CDR3 contains 16 residues. Trimming removed 5 bases from V and 0 bases from J, with 15 bases in between. CDR3: CATSVRQLASTDTQYF. The CDR3 DNA follows: TGTGCCACCAGCGTCAGACAGCTCGCTAGCACAGATACGCAGTATTTT. Filled out from reference TRBV15 and TRBJ2-3, the complete variable domain reads DAMVIQNPRYQVTQFGKPVTLSCSQTLNHNVMYWYQQKSSQAPKLLFHYYDKDFNNEADTPDNFQSRRPNTSFCFLDIRSPGLGDTAMYLCATSVRQLASTDTQYFGPGTRLTVL.

V is TRBV18 and J is TRBJ1-6, with TRBD1 identical over 9 bases. The germline CDR1 and CDR2 sequences are KGHSH and LQKENI. Trimming cost V 3 bases and J 8 bases; bases outside gene matches: 8. The CDR3 runs 16 residues. CDR3 in DNA: TGTGCCAGCTCACCCACTACCGACAGGGGGTATTCACCCCTCCACTTT. It encodes CASSPTTDRGYSPLHF.

The rearrangement joins TRBV7-8 to TRBJ2-1; possibly TRBD2 for D (6 bases). Looked up from germline, CDR1 is SGHVS and CDR2 is FQNEAQ. The CDR3 loop spans 15 amino acids. The ends were cut back, 2 bases at V and 6 bases at J, with 14 bases in the middle. This CDR3 reads CASSLTGGIVNEQFF. Here the CDR3 DNA reads TGTGCCAGCAGCTTAACCGGGGGAATAGTCAATGAGCAGTTCTTC.

The V gene is TRBV5-6, the J gene TRBJ2-5; 9 bases fit TRBD2. J gave up 6 bases and V 1 base, and 4 bases lay outside the gene matches. The V gene's germline CDR1 is SGHDT and CDR2 YYEEEE. The CDR3 length is 14 residues. CDR3 nucleotide sequence: TGTGCCAGCAGCTTGCGTAGCGGGGGAAAGACCCAGTACTTC. Protein: CASSLRSGGKTQYF.

The rearrangement links TRBV25-1 to TRBJ2-7, with D maybe TRBD1 (5 bases). This CDR3 contains 14 residues. Trimming removed 4 bases at V and 0 bases at J, with 10 bases between. Germline V gene lookup returns CDR1 MGHDK and CDR2 SYGVNS. The CDR3 region is CASSVQDSSYEQYF. DNA of the CDR3: TGTGCCAGCAGTGTCCAAGACAGCTCCTACGAGCAGTACTTC.

CDR3 region: CASSSGTGGTGELFF. For the CDR3, the DNA is TGTGCCAGTAGTTCCGGGACAGGGGGTACCGGGGAGCTGTTTTTT. This rearrangement joins TRBV19 to TRBJ2-2; 11 bases line up with TRBD1. Per germline, CDR1 LNHDA and CDR2 SQIVND (reference sequence). This CDR3 comprises 15 residues. With 5 bases clipped from V and 5 bases from J, the junction kept 4 bases outside the gene matches.

This clone came up once. V gene TRBV5-4 combines with J gene TRBJ2-5; TRBD2 is a possible D gene (6 bases). In germline, CDR1 is SGHNT, CDR2 YYREEE (reference sequence). The V gene lost 4 bases and the J gene lost 5 bases, with 12 bases spanning the gap. CDR3 length equals 13 residues. The CDR3 sequence: CASSRPGRETQYF. The CDR3 coding sequence is TGTGCCAGCAGCCGTCCGGGGAGGGAGACCCAGTACTTC.

This clone turned up a few times. The V gene is TRBV7-6, the J gene TRBJ1-6; TRBD1 might be the D (6 bases). V gave up 4 bases and J gave up 9 bases, with 22 bases separating them. The germline CDR1 and CDR2 sequences are SGHVS and FNYEAQ. The CDR3 is 17 amino acids. The CDR3 spells CASSSTNPGTMSSPLHF. Written as DNA, the CDR3 is TGTGCCAGCAGCTCGACTAATCCCGGGACAATGTCTTCACCCCTCCACTTT. Variable domain in full (rest from reference TRBV7-6 and TRBJ1-6): GAGVSQSPRYKVTKRGQDVALRCDPISGHVSLYWYRQALGQGPEFLTYFNYEAQQDKSGLPNDRFSAERPEGSISTLTIQRTEQRDSAMYRCASSSTNPGTMSSPLHFGNGTRLTVT.

The J gene is TRBJ1-1, the V gene TRBV3-1 (or the pseudogene TRBV3-2); a weak D match, TRBD1 (5 bases). Trimming removed 0 bases at V and 4 bases at J, with 6 bases between. CDR1 and CDR2 (germline): LGHDT, YNNKEL (reference sequence). CDR3 length: 13 residues. DNA of the CDR3: TGTGCCAGCAGCCAAGACAGGGTCACTGAAGCTTTCTTT. It specifies CASSQDRVTEAFF.

The chain combines TRBV27 with TRBJ2-7, with no clear D. The V end was cut by 6 bases, the J end by 4 bases, with 16 bases between. Germline-derived CDR1 and CDR2 are MNHEY and SMNVEV (reference sequence). The CDR3 length is 14 residues. CDR3 sequence: CASSHRTIPYEQYF. DNA for the CDR3: TGTGCCAGCAGCCATCGTACAATCCCTTACGAGCAGTACTTC.

This clone was found once. The chain is built from TRBV12-3 or TRBV12-4 and TRBJ1-2; D unclear. The V gene lost 5 bases and the J gene lost 5 bases, with 9 bases spanning the gap. The CDR3 contains 12 residues. Here the CDR3 reads CASSQLEYGYTF. CDR3 in DNA: TGTGCCAGCAGTCAACTCGAATATGGCTACACCTTC.

The rearrangement uses TRBV6-5 and TRBJ1-1; D possibly corresponds to TRBD1 (5 bases). V was pared by 5 bases and J by 4 bases, with 14 bases between. Germline V gene data show CDR1 as MNHEY and CDR2 as SVGAGI. This CDR3 is 14 amino acids long. The CDR3 is CASSPPGITTEAFF. CDR3 DNA: TGTGCCAGCAGTCCCCCAGGGATCACCACTGAAGCTTTCTTT.

This clone was counted between two and nine times. J is TRBJ2-3 and V is TRBV4-1; 10 nucleotides agree with TRBD2. The V segment lost 3 bases and the J segment 6 bases; nucleotides outside the gene matches: 6. The CDR3 is 15 amino acids. In germline, CDR1 is MGHRA, CDR2 YSYEKL. The CDR3, as DNA: TGCGCCAGCAGCCAGACCGGGACTAGCGTCGATACGCAGTATTTT. Protein sequence: CASSQTGTSVDTQYF.

The rearrangement links TRBV6-5 to TRBJ2-7; 7 nucleotides match TRBD1. The germline CDR1 and CDR2 sequences are MNHEY and SVGAGI. CDR3 length equals 13 residues. Trimming took 8 bases from V and 2 from J; bases not matched to a gene: 6. The CDR3 loop is CASLRDSTYEQYF. As DNA, the CDR3 is TGTGCCAGCCTCCGGGACAGCACCTACGAGCAGTACTTC.

This clone was seen once. This chain connects TRBV28 to TRBJ1-3; no clear D gene. V dropped 5 bases and J dropped 5 bases, with 7 bases sitting between them. This CDR3 comprises 12 residues. Germline-derived CDR1 and CDR2 are MDHEN and SYDVKM. The CDR3 loop reads CASSPRRNTIYF. The DNA of the CDR3 is TGTGCCAGCAGTCCGCGCAGAAACACCATATATTTT.

This chain links TRBV18 with TRBJ2-5; D may be TRBD1 (6 bases). This CDR3 is 15 amino acids long. Germline loops: CDR1 KGHSH, CDR2 LQKENI. Between the trimmed V and J ends, which lost 4 bases and 1 base, there was a span of 13 bases. The CDR3 sequence is CASSQSQGGQETQYF. The DNA of the CDR3 is TGTGCCAGCTCACAGAGTCAAGGGGGCCAAGAGACCCAGTACTTC.

The gene calls are TRBV29-1 and TRBJ1-3; TRBD1 might be the D (5 bases). Trimming removed 4 bases at V and 4 bases at J, with 17 bases between. CDR1 is SQVTM, CDR2 ANQGSEA, per germline. The CDR3 contains 15 residues. The DNA for the CDR3 is TGCAGCGTTGGGTCACGGAGGGGATCAGGAAACACCATATATTTT. Amino acid sequence: CSVGSRRGSGNTIYF.

V and J are TRBV6-5 and TRBJ1-1, with a weak D call TRBD1 (5 bases). Germline CDR1 reads MNHEY; CDR2 reads SVGAGI. The CDR3 runs to 14 residues. The V and J ends lost 8 bases and 3 bases respectively, with 16 bases between them. Here the CDR3 DNA reads TGTGCCAGCTTAAAGGTTGGGGCGGACACTGAAGCTTTCTTT. This encodes CASLKVGADTEAFF.

The chain is built from TRBV7-8 and TRBJ1-3, with D possibly matching TRBD1 (5 bases). The CDR3 runs 17 residues. CDR1 is SGHVS, CDR2 FQNEAQ, per germline. V lost 4 bases and J 0 bases, leaving 16 bases between the germline ends. In nucleotides, the CDR3 is TGTGCCAGCAGCTCAAGTGGGGCCGTGAGCTCTGGAAACACCATATATTTT. This gives the protein CASSSSGAVSSGNTIYF.

The chain employs TRBV12-3 or TRBV12-4 and TRBJ2-7; D gene uncertain. The CDR3 has 13 residues. The V gene lost 3 bases and the J gene lost 2 bases, with 8 bases spanning the gap. CDR3 in amino acids: CASSFQATYEQYF. CDR3 nucleotide sequence: TGTGCCAGCAGTTTTCAGGCCACCTACGAGCAGTACTTC.

The CDR3 reads CASSFHPRMDRGSDNSPLHF. Here the CDR3 DNA reads TGTGCCAGCAGCTTCCACCCTAGAATGGACAGGGGATCCGATAATTCACCCCTCCACTTT. The gene calls are TRBV5-5 and TRBJ1-6, with 9 bases identical to TRBD1. Unmatched junction bases numbered 17, after V lost 2 bases and J lost 5 bases. Germline V gene data show CDR1 as SGHKS and CDR2 as YYEKEE (reference sequence). The CDR3 spans 20 residues.

The chain combines TRBV28 with TRBJ1-1; 8 positions match TRBD1. Unmatched junction bases numbered 7, after V lost 3 bases and J lost 4 bases. This CDR3 region has 15 residues. Germline assignment: CDR1 MDHEN and CDR2 SYDVKM. CDR3 sequence reads: CASSFGQGAGTEAFF. As DNA, the CDR3 is TGTGCCAGCAGTTTTGGGCAGGGGGCTGGCACTGAAGCTTTCTTT.

The genes are TRBV3-1 (or the pseudogene TRBV3-2) and TRBJ1-2, with 8 bases matching TRBD1. This CDR3 spans 17 amino acids. V trimming: 3 bases; J trimming: 0 bases; junction bases outside the gene matches: 9. Looked up from germline, CDR1 is LGHDT and CDR2 is YNNKEL (reference sequence). The chain's CDR3 is CASSHDGTGKANYGYTF. The CDR3 coding sequence is TGTGCCAGCAGCCATGATGGGACAGGTAAAGCTAACTATGGCTACACCTTC.

The V gene is TRBV6-5, the J gene TRBJ2-2, with a weak D call TRBD2 (5 bases). CDR3 length: 14 residues. CDR1 MNHEY and CDR2 SVGAGI come from the germline V gene. Deletions cut 5 bases from V and 1 base from J, with 8 bases between. The CDR3 spells CASSRGQNTGELFF. The CDR3 nucleotides are TGTGCCAGCAGTCGGGGTCAGAACACCGGGGAGCTGTTTTTT.

The chain carries TRBV5-4 and TRBJ1-2, with D possibly being TRBD1 (5 bases). With 1 base removed from V and 3 bases from J, the gap between germline ends came to 13 bases. The CDR3 extends over 15 amino acids. CDR1 and CDR2 from the germline V gene are SGHNT and YYREEE (reference sequence). The CDR3 sequence: CASSLYGRVDYGYTF. The CDR3 DNA reads as TGTGCCAGCAGCTTGTATGGCAGGGTGGACTATGGCTACACCTTC.

This clone was seen a handful of times. This chain links TRBV29-1 with TRBJ1-2, with D perhaps TRBD1 (5 bases). V lost 5 bases, J lost 2 bases, and 9 bases lay in between. CDR1 and CDR2 (germline): SQVTM, ANQGSEA. The CDR3 loop spans 12 amino acids. This chain's CDR3 is CSVNAGNYGYTF. The CDR3 DNA is TGCAGCGTTAACGCAGGGAACTATGGCTACACCTTC.